The 18 T cell receptor beta chains given below trace back to one sample, sequenced in a study of naive and memory T cell subsets. Their antigens remain unidentified. Notes on the study in general: A few larger clonotypes appeared in naive repertoires, especially CD8, possibly memory cells re-expressing CD45RA.

Both TRBC1 and TRBC2 were covered by a beta constant-region primer of two equimolar oligonucleotides. Four rounds of PCR amplified the ligated cDNA using nested alpha and beta constant-region primers plus SP2. TCRdb fed the UMI-ligation and nested PCR reads into MiXCR, producing one record per CDR3 protein. The sample lists about 150,000 distinct CDR3 sequences, approximately 22% occurring once. The specimen was naive CD4+ T cells from blood. The receptors derive from a human donor in good health.

The sample holds a few counts of this clonotype. V is TRBV6-2 or TRBV6-3 and J is TRBJ1-2, with D perhaps matching TRBD1 (6 bases). In germline, CDR1 is MNHEY, CDR2 SVGEGT. There are 14 residues in the CDR3. V lost 5 bases and J 4 bases, leaving 14 bases between the germline ends. CDR3 in DNA: TGTGCCAGCAGTGATCCTCGGACAGCCTATGGCTACACCTTC. This codes for CASSDPRTAYGYTF.

This chain connects TRBV27 to TRBJ1-5; tentatively, D is TRBD1 (5 bases). This CDR3 is built from 14 residues. V lost 5 bases and J lost 4, with 12 bases in between. Germline V gives CDR1 MNHEY, CDR2 SMNVEV (reference sequence). The CDR3 DNA sequence: TGTGCCAGCAGTCTTTTCCAGGGAAATCAGCCCCAGCATTTT. Amino acids: CASSLFQGNQPQHF.

The gene calls are TRBV3-1 and TRBJ2-1, with TRBD2 matching 7 bases. V lost 3 bases to trimming and J lost 12 bases; unmatched junction nucleotides: 8. Germline V gene data show CDR1 as LGHDT and CDR2 as YNNKEL (reference sequence). The CDR3 contains 13 residues. The CDR3 is CASSQRLLAAQFF. As DNA, the CDR3 is TGTGCCAGCAGCCAGCGACTGCTAGCGGCGCAGTTCTTC.

This clonotype was detected only a few times. The V gene is TRBV5-1, the J gene TRBJ1-1; a possible D gene is TRBD1 (5 bases). Trimming cost V 4 bases and J 9 bases, with 16 bases left between them. CDR3 length: 13 residues. Looked up from germline, CDR1 is SGHRS and CDR2 is YFSETQ. CDR3 in amino acids: CASSPGTLAKAFF. CDR3 nucleotide sequence: TGCGCCAGCAGCCCTGGGACCCTCGCGAAAGCTTTCTTT.

This clonotype has a handful of counts. The CDR3 reads CASSIMTSGSLIPFF. The CDR3 bases are TGTGCCAGTAGTATAATGACTAGCGGGAGCCTGATCCCGTTCTTC. The rearrangement joins TRBV19 to TRBJ2-1; the match to TRBD2 covers 12 bases. The V gene end was trimmed by 2 bases and the J gene end by 15 bases; junction bases not matched to a gene: 11. The CDR3 runs to 15 residues. In germline, CDR1 is LNHDA, CDR2 SQIVND (reference sequence).

This sequence joins TRBV20-1 and TRBJ1-2; D remains ambiguous. Trimming pared 7 bases from V and 8 bases from J, leaving 11 bases between. The length of the CDR3 is 10 residues. Germline V CDR1 and CDR2: DFQATT, SNEGSKA (reference sequence). CDR3 bases: TGCAGTGTTCCCAGCTTGGGCTACACCTTC. Translated: CSVPSLGYTF.

CDR3 residues: CASSVGAGVGNSPLHF. CDR3 DNA: TGTGCCAGCAGCGTAGGTGCCGGAGTCGGTAATTCACCCCTCCACTTT. This rearrangement joins TRBV7-6 to TRBJ1-6; D remains unclear. Germline V gives CDR1 SGHVS, CDR2 FNYEAQ. Trimming shortened V by 5 bases and J by 6 bases, and 17 bases separated the two germline ends. The CDR3 length is 16 residues.

In its sample, this clonotype was seen many times. The chain recombines TRBV6-5 with TRBJ2-2; no clear D gene. Trimming took 0 bases from V and 6 from J, leaving 20 bases between them. CDR1 is MNHEY and CDR2 is SVGAGI in the germline V gene. This CDR3 comprises 18 residues. The CDR3 DNA sequence: TGTGCCAGCAGTTACTCGATTATAGTGTCCTCGGGCTCCGGGGAGCTGTTTTTT. Its translation is CASSYSIIVSSGSGELFF.

This clonotype was counted a few times. The chain links TRBV5-1 to TRBJ2-1; 8 bases fit TRBD1. V was pared by 0 bases and J by 2 bases, with 4 bases of the junction left unmatched. CDR3 length: 16 residues. The V gene's germline CDR1 is SGHRS and CDR2 YFSETQ. CDR3 nucleotides: TGCGCCAGCAGCTTGGGACTGACAGGGGCCTACAATGAGCAGTTCTTC. Its translation: CASSLGLTGAYNEQFF.

This chain joins TRBV7-9 and TRBJ2-1; no definite D call. V dropped 3 bases and J dropped 5 bases, with 5 bases sitting between them. The CDR3 loop spans 12 amino acids. The germline V gene has CDR1 SEHNR and CDR2 FQNEAQ (reference sequence). CDR3 region: CASSFPHNEQFF. DNA for the CDR3: TGTGCCAGCAGCTTCCCCCACAATGAGCAGTTCTTC.

The chain recombines TRBV20-1 with TRBJ2-7; no clear D. CDR3 length equals 15 residues. V was trimmed by 1 base and J by 2 bases, leaving 15 bases between them. Germline V gene lookup returns CDR1 DFQATT and CDR2 SNEGSKA (reference sequence). The CDR3: CSARGLPVRPYEQYF. DNA of the CDR3: TGCAGTGCTAGAGGACTTCCGGTCAGACCCTACGAGCAGTACTTC.

This clonotype came up a few times. The chain links TRBV5-1 to TRBJ2-5; 12 bases match TRBD2. Germline assignment: CDR1 SGHRS and CDR2 YFSETQ. V lost 4 bases and J lost 0; bases outside the gene matches: 7. The CDR3 sequence is 17 residues long. CDR3: CASSLGLAGSYQETQYF. The CDR3 DNA reads as TGCGCCAGCAGCCTAGGACTAGCGGGATCGTACCAAGAGACCCAGTACTTC.

This clonotype appeared a few times. The V call is TRBV28, the J call TRBJ1-4; no definite D call. Germline values: CDR1 MDHEN, CDR2 SYDVKM. This CDR3 has 15 amino acids. Trimming left V 3 bases short and J 6 bases short, with 14 bases between. This CDR3 reads CASSFSSPGDEKLFF. CDR3 nucleotide sequence: TGTGCCAGCAGTTTTTCCTCCCCCGGCGATGAAAAACTGTTTTTT. Full variable domain (rest looked up from reference TRBV28 and TRBJ1-4): DVKVTQSSRYLVKRTGEKVFLECVQDMDHENMFWYRQDPGLGLRLIYFSYDVKMKEKGDIPEGYSVSREKKERFSLILESASTNQTSMYLCASSFSSPGDEKLFFGSGTQLSVL.

The V gene is TRBV7-2, the J gene TRBJ2-7, with 8 bases identical to TRBD2. Germline assignment: CDR1 SGHTA and CDR2 FQGNSA. Trimming at V came to 1 base and at J to 2 bases, leaving 1 base not matched to a gene. This CDR3 region has 14 residues. The CDR3 DNA is TGTGCCAGCAGCTTAGGAGCGGGAGCCTACGAGCAGTACTTC. It translates to CASSLGAGAYEQYF.

The V call is TRBV10-3, the J call TRBJ2-3, with 8 positions matching TRBD2. Per germline, CDR1 ENHRY and CDR2 SYGVKD. Trimming removed 8 bases from V and 4 bases from J; junction bases left unmatched: 11. CDR3 length: 15 amino acids. CDR3 sequence reads: CAISTSGVAADTQYF. CDR3 in DNA: TGTGCCATCTCCACTAGCGGAGTAGCAGCAGATACGCAGTATTTT.

At least ten counts were recorded for this clonotype. V and J are TRBV19 and TRBJ2-1, with D hard to call. The ends were cut back, 5 bases at V and 4 bases at J, with 6 bases in the middle. The CDR3 runs to 12 residues. Germline V CDR1 and CDR2: LNHDA, SQIVND (reference sequence). This CDR3 is CASSLQYNEQFF. The DNA of the CDR3 is TGTGCCAGTAGTTTGCAATACAATGAGCAGTTCTTC. The full variable domain, its missing parts supplied by reference TRBV19 and TRBJ2-1, is DGGITQSPKYLFRKEGQNVTLSCEQNLNHDAMYWYRQDPGQGLRLIYYSQIVNDFQKGDIAEGYSVSREKKESFPLTVTSAQKNPTAFYLCASSLQYNEQFFGPGTRLTVL.

The table lists this clonotype with a few counts. The chain carries TRBV29-1 and TRBJ2-1, with 8 bases that match TRBD2. The CDR3 length is 15 residues. CDR1 and CDR2 from the germline V gene are SQVTM and ANQGSEA. The ends lost 4 bases at V and 7 bases at J; junction bases unmatched: 12. CDR3 loop: CSVGGREGQKNEQFF. The CDR3 region has the DNA TGCAGCGTTGGAGGCCGGGAGGGCCAGAAAAATGAGCAGTTCTTC.

J is TRBJ1-1 and V is TRBV6-4; D unclear. CDR3 length: 14 residues. Germline CDR1 is MRHNA and CDR2 is SNTAGT. Trimming removed 6 bases from V and 4 bases from J, with 15 bases in between. Here the CDR3 reads CASSPSRGSTEAFF. In nucleotides, the CDR3 is TGTGCCAGCAGCCCCTCCAGAGGGAGCACTGAAGCTTTCTTT.